This TCR beta chain came from a study of vaccination effects on CD4 cells after COVID-19. Findings and caveats of the study: Few convalescent patients and no early post-infection timepoints were included in the study. Pronounced clonal contraction occurred in clones induced by infection and by vaccine late after vaccination.

On this clone: As yet, its antigen is unknown.

Sequencing used immunoSEQ multiplex PCR; TCRdb keeps in-frame clones, though not all of them. This sample yields tens of thousands of clones, of which roughly 76% are seen a single time; 5% belongs to the top ten. The CDR3 has 15 amino acids. With V trimmed by 4 bases and J by 7 bases, 7 bases remained unmatched. The germline V gene has CDR1 SGHAT and CDR2 FQNNGV. Sequencing followed a ViraFEST assay step that expanded antigen-specific CD4+ T cells with viral peptide pools. Culture proceeded for about 11 days, and CD4+ T cells were then isolated. Vaccinated recipients, who were negative for nucleocapsid antibodies, had no history of SARS-CoV-2 infection.

This TCR came from a human donor who received a COVID-19 vaccine. The sample in question was CD4+ T cells from PBMCs cultured with SARS-CoV-2 spike peptides, obtained before COVID-19 vaccination. This chain joins TRBV11-2 and TRBJ1-6, with 7 bases identical to TRBD1. The CDR3 DNA is TGTGCCAGCAGCTACCGGGACAGAAAAAATTCACCCCTCCACTTT. This codes for CASSYRDRKNSPLHF.